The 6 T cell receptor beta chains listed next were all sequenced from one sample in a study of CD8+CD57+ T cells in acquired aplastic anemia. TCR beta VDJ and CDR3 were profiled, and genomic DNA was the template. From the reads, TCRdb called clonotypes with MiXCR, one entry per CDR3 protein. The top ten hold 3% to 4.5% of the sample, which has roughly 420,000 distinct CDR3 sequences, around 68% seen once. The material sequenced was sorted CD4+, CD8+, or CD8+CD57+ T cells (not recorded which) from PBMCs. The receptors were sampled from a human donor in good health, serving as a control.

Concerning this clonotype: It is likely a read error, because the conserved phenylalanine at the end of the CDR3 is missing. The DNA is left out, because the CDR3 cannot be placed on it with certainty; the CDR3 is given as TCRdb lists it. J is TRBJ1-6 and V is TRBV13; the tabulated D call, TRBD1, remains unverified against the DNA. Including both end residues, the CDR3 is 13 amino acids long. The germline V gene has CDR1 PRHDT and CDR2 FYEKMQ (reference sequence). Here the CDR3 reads CASSDSGTGAHEL.

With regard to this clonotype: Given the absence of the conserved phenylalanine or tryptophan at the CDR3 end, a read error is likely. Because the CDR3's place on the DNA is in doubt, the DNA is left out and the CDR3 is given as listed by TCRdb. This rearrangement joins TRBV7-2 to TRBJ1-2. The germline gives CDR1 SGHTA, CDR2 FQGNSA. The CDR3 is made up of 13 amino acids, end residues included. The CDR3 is CASSFAWAQSPLH.

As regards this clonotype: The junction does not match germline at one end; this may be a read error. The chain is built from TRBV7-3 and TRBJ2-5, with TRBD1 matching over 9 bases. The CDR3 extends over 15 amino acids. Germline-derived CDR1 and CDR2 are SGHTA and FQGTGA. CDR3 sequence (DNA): TGCGCCAGCAGCCGGCAACAGGGGGCCAAAGGGACCCAGTACTTC. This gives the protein CASSRQQGAKGTQYF.

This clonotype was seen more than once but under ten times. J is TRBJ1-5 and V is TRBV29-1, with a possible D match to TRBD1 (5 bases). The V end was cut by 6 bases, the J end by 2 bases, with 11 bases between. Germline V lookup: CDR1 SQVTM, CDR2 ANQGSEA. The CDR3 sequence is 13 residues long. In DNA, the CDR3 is TGCAGCGTGCCCGACAGTGGCAATCAGCCCCAGCATTTT. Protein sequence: CSVPDSGNQPQHF.

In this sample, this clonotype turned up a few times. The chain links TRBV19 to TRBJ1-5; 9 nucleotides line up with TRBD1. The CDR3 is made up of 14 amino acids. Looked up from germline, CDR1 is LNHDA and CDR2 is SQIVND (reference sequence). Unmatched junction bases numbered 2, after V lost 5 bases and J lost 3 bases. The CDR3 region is CASSYRGPNQPQHF. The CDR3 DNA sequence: TGTGCCAGTAGTTACAGGGGGCCCAATCAGCCCCAGCATTTT.

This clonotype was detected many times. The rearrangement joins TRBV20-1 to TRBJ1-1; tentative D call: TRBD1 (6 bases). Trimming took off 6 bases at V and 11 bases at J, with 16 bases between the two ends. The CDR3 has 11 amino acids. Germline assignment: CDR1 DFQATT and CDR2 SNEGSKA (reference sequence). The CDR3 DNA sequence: TGCAGTGCACGGACAGACTCGGAGGCTTTCTTT. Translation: CSARTDSEAFF.